The 29 T cell receptor beta chains in this list originate from one sample, sequenced in a study of blood T cell repertoires in COVID-19. This table comes from immunoSEQ multiplex PCR, and its TCRdb copy is limited to in-frame clones, with some not included. The data contain 150,000 to 200,000 clones, roughly 90% of them seen just once; the ten biggest clones take up approximately 0.62%. Sequenced material: peripheral blood. The receptors were gathered from a man between 50 and 59 years old with acute or convalescent COVID-19.

The V and J genes are TRBV27 and TRBJ1-4; D gene ambiguous. V was clipped by 3 bases and J by 8 bases, with 13 bases between them. This CDR3 is 14 amino acids long. From germline, CDR1 is MNHEY and CDR2 SMNVEV (reference sequence). The CDR3 DNA reads TGTGCCAGCAGTTTGTTGGGAGGAGAGGAAAAACTGTTTTTT. The encoded protein is CASSLLGGEEKLFF.

The genes are TRBV29-1 and TRBJ1-6; D uncertain. The CDR3 is made up of 13 amino acids. Germline-derived CDR1 and CDR2 are SQVTM and ANQGSEA. Between the trimmed V and J ends, which lost 5 bases and 7 bases, there was a span of 12 bases. The CDR3 DNA follows: TGCAGCGTTCAACTGGACTCAAATTCACCCCTCCACTTT. Protein sequence: CSVQLDSNSPLHF.

This clone was found once. The chain uses TRBV6-6 and TRBJ2-1; TRBD2 aligns across 10 bases. Germline CDR1 and CDR2: MNHNY and SVGAGI (reference sequence). V shed 6 bases, J shed 5 bases, and the junction held 4 bases outside the gene matches. The CDR3 runs 14 residues. The CDR3 nucleotides are TGTGCCAGCAGGAGGACTAGCGGAAACAATGAGCAGTTCTTC. Amino acids: CASRRTSGNNEQFF.

The chain is built from TRBV27 and TRBJ1-2; TRBD1 aligns across 11 bases. J lost 8 bases, V lost 7 bases, and 3 bases had no gene match. The CDR3 is 12 amino acids. Germline V gives CDR1 MNHEY, CDR2 SMNVEV (reference sequence). The CDR3 coding sequence is TGTGCCAGCATGGGGACAGGGGGAGGCTACACCTTC. Protein product: CASMGTGGGYTF.

The J gene is TRBJ2-4, the V gene TRBV19, with D perhaps TRBD2 (5 bases). From germline, CDR1 is LNHDA and CDR2 SQIVND (reference sequence). V shed 4 bases and J shed 9 bases, with 22 bases lying between them. This CDR3 is 16 amino acids long. CDR3 DNA: TGTGCCAGTAGTAGGCGCCGGGCCCAAGGAGGAGGCATTCAGTACTTC. It yields the protein CASSRRRAQGGGIQYF.

The CDR3 DNA reads as TGCGCCAGCAGCTTGGGGGTAACCGGGACAGGGAGCGAGCAGTACGTC. Translating it yields CASSLGVTGTGSEQYV. The V and J genes are TRBV5-1 and TRBJ2-7; 9 nucleotides align to TRBD1. This CDR3 contains 16 residues. Germline CDR1 is SGHRS and CDR2 is YFSETQ. Trimming removed 0 bases from V and 6 bases from J; junction bases left unmatched: 10.

This chain joins TRBV10-1 and TRBJ1-3; 7 bases are shared with TRBD1. The CDR3 has 13 residues. V shed 4 bases, J shed 4 bases, and the junction held 1 base outside the gene matches. The V gene's germline CDR1 is WNHNN and CDR2 SYGVQD (reference sequence). The CDR3 DNA sequence: TGCGCCAGCAGTGGGGACAGCGGAAACACCATATATTTT. This codes for CASSGDSGNTIYF.

The CDR3 bases are TGTGCCAGCAGAGGGACAGGGGGAGGTGGGGAAGCTTTCTTT. The encoded protein is CASRGTGGGGEAFF. V is TRBV28 and J is TRBJ1-1; 11 positions match TRBD1. The CDR3 contains 14 residues. The germline CDR1 and CDR2 sequences are MDHEN and SYDVKM. Trimming at V came to 6 bases and at J to 8 bases, leaving 8 bases not matched to a gene.

The chain combines TRBV5-8 with TRBJ2-1; the match to TRBD2 covers 11 bases. The V segment lost 4 bases and the J segment 5 bases; nucleotides outside the gene matches: 11. The CDR3 totals 17 residues. Germline loops: CDR1 SGHTS, CDR2 YDEGEE. In nucleotides, the CDR3 is TGTGCCAGCAGCATCCTCGTGATAGCGGGAGGGGACAATGAGCAGTTCTTC. Its translation: CASSILVIAGGDNEQFF.

A note on this clone: Within the sample, other DNA sequences also encode this same CDR3. V usage is TRBV6-2 or TRBV6-3 and J usage is TRBJ1-5, with 8 bases that match TRBD1. CDR3 length: 15 amino acids. Germline trimming cut 5 bases from V and 2 bases from J; bases unmatched to any gene: 5. Germline V gene data show CDR1 as MNHEY and CDR2 as SVGEGT. In nucleotides, the CDR3 is TGTGCCAGCAGTAAACAGGGGGAGGGCAATCAGCCCCAGCATTTT. It yields the protein CASSKQGEGNQPQHF.

The chain recombines TRBV11-2 with TRBJ1-2; D is unclear. The CDR3 extends over 13 amino acids. CDR1 and CDR2 from the germline V gene are SGHAT and FQNNGV. V lost 2 bases and J lost 2, with 6 bases in between. Written as DNA, the CDR3 is TGTGCCAGCAGCTTAAACATAAACTATGGCTACACCTTC. It translates to CASSLNINYGYTF.

This chain links TRBV28 with TRBJ2-3, with a tentative D call TRBD1 (6 bases). CDR1 and CDR2 from the germline V gene are MDHEN and SYDVKM. This CDR3 contains 13 residues. V lost 5 bases and J 8 bases, leaving 14 bases between the germline ends. Written as DNA, the CDR3 is TGTGCCAGCAGTCAATACAGGGAAGGTACGCAGTATTTT. This encodes CASSQYREGTQYF.

The chain joins TRBV7-8 to TRBJ2-5; 14 bases align to TRBD2. Germline V gene lookup returns CDR1 SGHVS and CDR2 FQNEAQ. The CDR3 loop spans 19 amino acids. The V and J ends lost 4 bases and 4 bases, in that order; junction bases with no gene match: 14. The CDR3 spells CASSSDSTSGGALGETQYF. The CDR3 nucleotides read TGTGCCAGCAGCTCCGACTCGACTAGCGGGGGGGCCTTGGGAGAGACCCAGTACTTC.

This sequence joins TRBV7-2 and TRBJ2-2; 8 nucleotides match TRBD2. The germline CDR1 and CDR2 sequences are SGHTA and FQGNSA. J was trimmed by 6 bases and V by 2 bases; bases with no gene match: 11. CDR3 length: 17 residues. CDR3: CASSLLAAGGLAGELFF. In nucleotides, the CDR3 is TGTGCCAGCAGCTTATTGGCGGCGGGGGGATTGGCCGGGGAGCTGTTTTTT.

The count of this clone is one. The gene calls are TRBV7-9 and TRBJ2-2; D ambiguous. V dropped 0 bases and J dropped 2 bases, with 4 bases sitting between them. Germline assignment: CDR1 SEHNR and CDR2 FQNEAQ (reference sequence). The CDR3 totals 14 residues. In DNA, the CDR3 is TGTGCCAGCAGCTTAGCCTTAAACACCGGGGAGCTGTTTTTT. Its protein product is CASSLALNTGELFF.

The chain has TRBV9 and TRBJ1-2; D gene uncertain. Germline CDR1 is SGDLS and CDR2 is YYNGEE. Trimming left V 0 bases short and J 8 bases short, with 14 bases between. CDR3 length: 14 residues. The CDR3 nucleotides are TGTGCCAGCAGCGTAGGAGGTTCCAGTAACGGCTACACCTTC. This sequence encodes CASSVGGSSNGYTF.

The V and J genes are TRBV5-1 and TRBJ2-1, with D possibly TRBD2 on 5 matching bases. The CDR3 runs 14 residues. The germline V gene has CDR1 SGHRS and CDR2 YFSETQ. Trimming left V 2 bases short and J 8 bases short, with 14 bases between. The CDR3 sequence is CASSFYGLADEQFF. For the CDR3, the DNA is TGCGCCAGCAGCTTTTATGGCCTAGCCGATGAGCAGTTCTTC.

CDR3 in amino acids: CAWSVHPQGKAEAFF. DNA for the CDR3: TGTGCCTGGAGTGTACATCCGCAGGGGAAGGCTGAAGCTTTCTTT. The chain carries TRBV30 and TRBJ1-1; D may be TRBD1 (6 bases). The V gene's germline CDR1 is GTSNPN and CDR2 SVGIG (reference sequence). CDR3 size: 15 residues. Trimming stripped 0 bases from V and 6 bases from J, with 17 bases between.

J is TRBJ1-2 and V is TRBV19, with TRBD1 matching 7 bases. The CDR3 runs 13 residues. With V trimmed by 5 bases and J by 4 bases, 4 bases remained unmatched. Per the germline V gene, CDR1 is LNHDA and CDR2 is SQIVND (reference sequence). The CDR3 DNA reads TGTGCCAGTAGTTTCGGACAGGTCTATGGCTACACCTTC. Its protein is CASSFGQVYGYTF. Full variable domain (rest looked up from reference TRBV19 and TRBJ1-2): DGGITQSPKYLFRKEGQNVTLSCEQNLNHDAMYWYRQDPGQGLRLIYYSQIVNDFQKGDIAEGYSVSREKKESFPLTVTSAQKNPTAFYLCASSFGQVYGYTFGSGTRLTVV.

The chain combines TRBV7-6 with TRBJ2-7, with a possible D match to TRBD1 (6 bases). The length of the CDR3 is 13 residues. Germline assignment: CDR1 SGHVS and CDR2 FNYEAQ. Trimming removed 5 bases from V and 6 bases from J, with 14 bases in between. The CDR3 DNA reads TGTGCCAGCAGCCCTATCACAGGGCCCGAGCAGTACTTC. It is translated as CASSPITGPEQYF.

This clone has a single count. This chain connects TRBV5-6 to TRBJ1-3, with 9 bases matching TRBD1. Germline V gene sequence: CDR1 SGHDT, CDR2 YYEEEE. V lost 3 bases, J lost 4 bases, and 5 bases stayed unmatched. There are 15 residues in the CDR3. CDR3 nucleotides: TGTGCCAGCAGCTGGCTTGGGACAGGGGGAAACACCATATATTTT. Translation gives CASSWLGTGGNTIYF.

This chain connects TRBV28 to TRBJ1-6; D gene ambiguous. V lost 3 bases and J lost 6, with 6 bases in between. CDR3 size: 13 residues. In germline, CDR1 is MDHEN, CDR2 SYDVKM. CDR3 residues: CASSFEGNSPLHF. DNA for the CDR3: TGTGCCAGCAGTTTTGAGGGTAATTCACCCCTCCACTTT.

The rearrangement uses TRBV7-2 and TRBJ2-4; D possibly corresponds to TRBD1 (5 bases). V shed 2 bases and J shed 7 bases, with 6 bases lying between them. Germline CDR1 SGHTA, CDR2 FQGNSA. The CDR3 covers 12 residues. CDR3 sequence (DNA): TGTGCCAGCAGCTTACCAGGGAACATTCAGTACTTC. Translating gives CASSLPGNIQYF.

The chain recombines TRBV10-1 with TRBJ2-2, with TRBD1 identical over 7 bases. The CDR3 has 14 amino acids. Germline values: CDR1 WNHNN, CDR2 SYGVQD (reference sequence). The V segment lost 5 bases and the J segment 6 bases; nucleotides outside the gene matches: 6. The DNA of the CDR3 is TGCGCCAGCAGTTTAGGGGGCGCGGCCGGGGAGCTGTTTTTT. Translation: CASSLGGAAGELFF.

The genes are TRBV28 and TRBJ2-3, with a weak D call TRBD2 (5 bases). CDR3 size: 15 residues. The V end was cut by 3 bases, the J end by 1 base, with 11 bases between. CDR1 and CDR2 (germline): MDHEN, SYDVKM. CDR3 in DNA: TGTGCCAGCAGTTTTCGGCGGGCCCGCACAGATACGCAGTATTTT. Protein: CASSFRRARTDTQYF.

The chain recombines TRBV28 with TRBJ2-6; TRBD1 is a possible D gene (6 bases). The CDR3 consists of 17 residues. The germline V gene has CDR1 MDHEN and CDR2 SYDVKM. V was pared by 2 bases and J by 3 bases, with 14 bases between. This chain's CDR3 is CASSLRNRVRGANVLTF. DNA of the CDR3: TGTGCCAGCAGTTTACGGAACAGGGTACGTGGGGCCAACGTCCTGACTTTC.

The chain combines TRBV6-2 or TRBV6-3 with TRBJ1-2; D unclear. V lost 2 bases and J lost 0, with 13 bases in between. CDR1 and CDR2 (germline): MNHEY, SVGEGT. This CDR3 is built from 16 residues. The CDR3 here is CASSYGAGRANYGYTF. CDR3 DNA sequence: TGTGCCAGCAGTTACGGAGCGGGCAGAGCTAACTATGGCTACACCTTC.

This clone has just a few counts. The genes are TRBV5-6 and TRBJ2-1, with TRBD2 matching 12 bases. CDR1 is SGHDT and CDR2 is YYEEEE in the germline V gene. The CDR3 is made up of 19 amino acids. V shed 4 bases, J shed 5 bases, and the junction held 16 bases outside the gene matches. Written as DNA, the CDR3 is TGTGCCAGCAGCGATAGGGCTTTGGGACTAGCGGGCCAAAACAATGAGCAGTTCTTC. Protein: CASSDRALGLAGQNNEQFF.

The gene calls are TRBV4-2 and TRBJ2-3; 10 bases align to TRBD2. Germline CDR1 reads LGHNA; CDR2 reads YNFKEQ. The CDR3 contains 16 residues. Unmatched junction bases numbered 5, after V lost 1 base and J lost 4 bases. The CDR3 spells CASSQGSGGASDTQYF. DNA for the CDR3: TGTGCCAGCAGCCAAGGGAGCGGGGGGGCCTCAGATACGCAGTATTTT.